These 7 T cell receptor beta chains came from one sample sequenced in a study of shared clonotypes between healthy human individuals. Measured with immunoSEQ multiplex PCR; TCRdb has only the in-frame clones, and not every one. The table has around 2,000,000 clones, less than 95% seen once. CD45RO negativity and positive selection for CCR7 defined naive CD8 cells, a population that excluded terminally differentiated effector memory CD45RA+ cells. Sequenced material: naive CD8+ T cells sorted from blood. Source of these receptors: a man aged 18 to 35 in good health.

This clone occurred once. V gene TRBV27 combines with J gene TRBJ2-6, with D possibly matching TRBD2 (5 bases). The germline V gene encodes CDR1 MNHEY and CDR2 SMNVEV (reference sequence). This CDR3 is 16 amino acids long. V was clipped by 5 bases and J by 1 base, with 12 bases between them. CDR3: CASSLALGSGANVLTF. CDR3 DNA sequence: TGTGCCAGCAGTCTAGCATTGGGGTCTGGGGCCAACGTCCTGACTTTC.

V usage is TRBV5-6 and J usage is TRBJ2-7; D not certain. Germline loops: CDR1 SGHDT, CDR2 YYEEEE. V gave up 0 bases and J gave up 2 bases, with 6 bases separating them. The CDR3 runs to 13 residues. The CDR3 DNA reads as TGTGCCAGCAGCTTGGTTTCAGCCTACGAGCAGTACTTC. Protein: CASSLVSAYEQYF.

The chain recombines TRBV11-2 with TRBJ2-7; possibly TRBD1 for D (6 bases). CDR3 length: 17 amino acids. Per germline, CDR1 SGHAT and CDR2 FQNNGV. The V and J ends lost 0 bases and 3 bases respectively, with 18 bases between them. Written as DNA, the CDR3 is TGTGCCAGCAGCTTAGAGGCTAACAGTGGGGGCATCTACGAGCAGTACTTC. The encoded protein is CASSLEANSGGIYEQYF.

This chain connects TRBV2 to TRBJ2-2; 7 bases are shared with TRBD2. Losses at the gene ends were 5 bases for V and 2 bases for J; bases not matched to a gene: 8. The V gene's germline CDR1 is SNHLY and CDR2 FYNNEI. There are 16 residues in the CDR3. The CDR3 protein is CASSIQRGSNTGELFF. The CDR3, as DNA: TGTGCCAGCAGTATCCAGCGGGGATCTAACACCGGGGAGCTGTTTTTT.

The chain couples TRBV19 to TRBJ2-2; the D gene could be TRBD1 or TRBD2 (5 bases each). From germline, CDR1 is LNHDA and CDR2 SQIVND (reference sequence). The CDR3 totals 14 residues. Trimming stripped 5 bases from V and 4 bases from J, with 11 bases between. CDR3 nucleotide sequence: TGTGCCAGTAGTTTTGGGACGGGCACCGGGGAGCTGTTTTTT. This gives the protein CASSFGTGTGELFF.

As regards this clone: Other DNA sequences in the same sample also yield this CDR3. This chain links TRBV7-9 with TRBJ2-7, with TRBD1 matching over 7 bases. The length of the CDR3 is 15 residues. J gave up 0 bases and V 5 bases, and 7 bases lay outside the gene matches. Germline V gene lookup returns CDR1 SEHNR and CDR2 FQNEAQ (reference sequence). The chain's CDR3 is CASSLRDRPSYEQYF. CDR3 in DNA: TGTGCCAGCAGCCTCCGGGACAGACCCTCCTACGAGCAGTACTTC.

The chain combines TRBV9 with TRBJ2-2, with 8 nucleotides matching TRBD2. The germline gives CDR1 SGDLS, CDR2 YYNGEE. This CDR3 comprises 16 residues. With V trimmed by 0 bases and J by 4 bases, 5 bases remained unmatched. CDR3 sequence: CASSVGLAGLTGELFF. In DNA form, the CDR3 reads TGTGCCAGCAGCGTAGGGCTAGCGGGCCTCACCGGGGAGCTGTTTTTT. The entire variable domain, with the rest obtained from reference TRBV9 and TRBJ2-2, is as follows: DSGVTQTPKHLITATGQRVTLRCSPRSGDLSVYWYQQSLDQGLQFLIQYYNGEERAKGNILERFSAQQFPDLHSELNLSSLELGDSALYFCASSVGLAGLTGELFFGEGSRLTVL.